The clone carrying this T cell receptor beta chain has just one count. What it binds is unknown. The data are from a study of T cells in Graves' hyperthyroidism and ophthalmopathy. There were TCR beta CDR3 regions amplified from RNA transcripts. First-round RT-PCR with HTBI primers amplified the TCR CDR3 region. MiXCR was run by TCRdb on the multiplex PCR reads, yielding one entry per CDR3 protein. The sample comprises about 520,000 distinct CDR3 sequences, roughly a quarter of which are singletons, and approximately 10% rests with the top ten. V shed 6 bases and J 6 bases; nucleotides not matched to a gene: 6. CDR1 and CDR2 (germline): MNHEY, SMNVEV (reference sequence). The length of the CDR3 is 14 residues. Study-wide points: By a 13 V-J model, ophthalmopathy was set apart from stable hyperthyroidism. Blood also contained most expanded thyroid clonotypes above 0.001.

Ophthalmopathy cases met thresholds of Clinical Activity Score at least 3, NOSPECS grade at least 4 and duration under 3 months. The TCR comes from a woman in her thirties with Graves' ophthalmopathy. The rearrangement joins TRBV27 to TRBJ2-7; 12 bases are a match to TRBD1. Sequences were obtained from blood. Written as DNA, the CDR3 is TGTGCCAGCAGCCAGGGGGACAGGGGGCGCGAGCAGTACTTC. Its protein is CASSQGDRGREQYF.